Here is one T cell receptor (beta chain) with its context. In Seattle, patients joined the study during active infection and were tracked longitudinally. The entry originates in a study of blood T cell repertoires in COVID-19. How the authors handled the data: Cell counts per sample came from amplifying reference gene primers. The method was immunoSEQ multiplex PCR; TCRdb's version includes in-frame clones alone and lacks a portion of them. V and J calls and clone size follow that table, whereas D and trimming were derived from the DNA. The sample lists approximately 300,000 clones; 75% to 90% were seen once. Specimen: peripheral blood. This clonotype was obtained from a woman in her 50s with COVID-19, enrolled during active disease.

The DNA of the CDR3 is TGTGCCAGTAGTCGCCCCGGGACAGGGGAAACTGAAGCTTTCTTT. It codes for CASSRPGTGETEAFF. The J gene is TRBJ1-1, the V gene TRBV19, with 10 positions matching TRBD1. This CDR3 spans 15 amino acids. CDR1 and CDR2 (germline): LNHDA, SQIVND (reference sequence). The V segment lost 5 bases and the J segment 5 bases; nucleotides outside the gene matches: 8.